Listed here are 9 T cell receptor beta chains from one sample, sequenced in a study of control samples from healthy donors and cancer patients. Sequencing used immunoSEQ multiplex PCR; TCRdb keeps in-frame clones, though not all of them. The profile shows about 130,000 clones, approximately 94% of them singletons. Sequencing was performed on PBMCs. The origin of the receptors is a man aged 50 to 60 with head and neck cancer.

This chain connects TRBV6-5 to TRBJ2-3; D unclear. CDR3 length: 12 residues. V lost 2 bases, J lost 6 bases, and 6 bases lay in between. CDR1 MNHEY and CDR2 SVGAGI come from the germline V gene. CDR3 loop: CASSYDADTQYF. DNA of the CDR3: TGTGCCAGCAGTTACGACGCCGATACGCAGTATTTT.

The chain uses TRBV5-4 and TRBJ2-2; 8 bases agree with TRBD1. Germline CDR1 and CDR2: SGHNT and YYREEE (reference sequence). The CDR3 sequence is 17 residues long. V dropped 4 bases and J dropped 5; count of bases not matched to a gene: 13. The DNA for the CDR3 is TGTGCCAGCAGCCTACCACACCGGACAGGGCGGACCGGGGAGCTGTTTTTT. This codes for CASSLPHRTGRTGELFF.

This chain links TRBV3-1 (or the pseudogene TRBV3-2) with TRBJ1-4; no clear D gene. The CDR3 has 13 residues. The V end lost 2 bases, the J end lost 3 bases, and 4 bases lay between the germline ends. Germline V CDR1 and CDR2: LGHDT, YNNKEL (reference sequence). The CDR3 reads CASSQNANEKLFF. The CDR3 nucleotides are TGTGCCAGCAGCCAAAACGCTAATGAAAAACTGTTTTTT.

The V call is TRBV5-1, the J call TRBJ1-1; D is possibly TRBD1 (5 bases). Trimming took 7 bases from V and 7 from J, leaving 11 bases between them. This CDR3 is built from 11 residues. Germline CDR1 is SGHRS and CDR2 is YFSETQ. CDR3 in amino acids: CASSGGVEAFF. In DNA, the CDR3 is TGCGCCAGCTCGGGGGGAGTTGAAGCTTTCTTT. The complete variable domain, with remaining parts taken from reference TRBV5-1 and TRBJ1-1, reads KAGVTQTPRYLIKTRGQQVTLSCSPISGHRSVSWYQQTPGQGLQFLFEYFSETQRNKGNFPGRFSGRQFSNSRSEMNVSTLELGDSALYLCASSGGVEAFFGQGTRLTVV.

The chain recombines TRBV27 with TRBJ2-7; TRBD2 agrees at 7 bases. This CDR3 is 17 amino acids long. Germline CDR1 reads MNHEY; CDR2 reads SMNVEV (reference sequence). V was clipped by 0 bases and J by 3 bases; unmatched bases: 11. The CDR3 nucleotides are TGTGCCAGCAGTTTATCGAGGCGCGGGGGTTATAACTACGAGCAGTACTTC. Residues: CASSLSRRGGYNYEQYF.

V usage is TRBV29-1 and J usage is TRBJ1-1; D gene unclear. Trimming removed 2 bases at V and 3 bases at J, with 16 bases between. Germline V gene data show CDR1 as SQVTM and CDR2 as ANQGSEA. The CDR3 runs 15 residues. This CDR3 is CSVERRHGGHTEAFF. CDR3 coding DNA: TGCAGCGTTGAACGCCGCCATGGTGGTCACACTGAAGCTTTCTTT.

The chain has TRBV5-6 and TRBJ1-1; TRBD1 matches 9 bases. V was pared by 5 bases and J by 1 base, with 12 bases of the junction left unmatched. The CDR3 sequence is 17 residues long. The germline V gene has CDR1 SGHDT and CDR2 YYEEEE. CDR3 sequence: CASRSVHRGPANTEAFF. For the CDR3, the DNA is TGTGCCAGCAGATCAGTGCACAGGGGGCCGGCGAACACTGAAGCTTTCTTT. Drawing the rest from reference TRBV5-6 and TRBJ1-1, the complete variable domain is DAGVTQSPTHLIKTRGQQVTLRCSPKSGHDTVSWYQQALGQGPQFIFQYYEEEERQRGNFPDRFSGHQFPNYSSELNVNALLLGDSALYLCASRSVHRGPANTEAFFGQGTRLTVV.

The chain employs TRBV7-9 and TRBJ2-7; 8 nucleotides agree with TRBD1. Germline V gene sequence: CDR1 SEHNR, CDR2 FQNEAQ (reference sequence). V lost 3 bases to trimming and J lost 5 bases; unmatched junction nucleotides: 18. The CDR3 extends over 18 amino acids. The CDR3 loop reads CASSFPSGGSPELNEQYF. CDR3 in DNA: TGTGCCAGCAGCTTCCCCTCAGGGGGCTCACCGGAATTGAACGAGCAGTACTTC.

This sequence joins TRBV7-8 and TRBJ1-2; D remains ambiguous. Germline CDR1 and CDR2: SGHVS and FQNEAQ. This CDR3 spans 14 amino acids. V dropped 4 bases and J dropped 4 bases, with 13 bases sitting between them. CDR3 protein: CASSSQEALYGYTF. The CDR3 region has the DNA TGTGCCAGCAGCTCCCAAGAAGCTCTCTATGGCTACACCTTC.